This T cell receptor (beta chain) stems from a study of glioma-infiltrating T cells after dendritic cell vaccination. Data came from immunoSEQ multiplex PCR; TCRdb stores just in-frame clones and leaves some out. Of around 60,000 clones in the sample, more than 75% were seen once. This CDR3 region has 12 residues. The trim removed 6 bases at V and 7 bases at J, leaving 2 bases unmatched. In germline, CDR1 is MNHNS, CDR2 SASEGT. Time point specified: after dendritic cell vaccination, including at tumor progression/relapse. The sequence came from a human donor with glioblastoma. The chain couples TRBV6-1 to TRBJ2-2, with 7 bases identical to TRBD2. The source material was blood, sampled after dendritic cell vaccination. CDR3 coding DNA: TGTGCCAGCAGCGCGGGGGACGGGGAGCTGTTTTTT. Amino acids: CASSAGDGELFF.